This T cell receptor (beta chain) is drawn from a study of technical replicates of blood from a few donors. Assay: immunoSEQ multiplex PCR; the TCRdb copy retains only in-frame clones and omits some. Of around 90,000 clones listed, just under 95% were seen once; the top ten hold about 0.4%. V lost 2 bases to trimming and J lost 5 bases, with 13 bases between them. This CDR3 is built from 15 residues. Germline-derived CDR1 and CDR2 are LGHNT and FRNRAP. This TCR derives from a human donor in good health. The sample was T cells isolated from PBMCs. The V gene is TRBV12-5, the J gene TRBJ2-1; a weak D match, TRBD2 (5 bases). CDR3 residues: CASGLIRELHNEQFF. The CDR3, as DNA: TGTGCTAGTGGTTTGATCCGGGAATTGCACAATGAGCAGTTCTTC.